This record covers a single TCR beta chain. TCRdb's copy holds only in-frame clones and misses some; the assay was immunoSEQ multiplex PCR. This table holds about 67,000 clones, around 81% found once. Germline values: CDR1 SGDLS, CDR2 YYNGEE. This CDR3 has 13 residues. Trimming shortened V by 0 bases and J by 5 bases, and 9 bases separated the two germline ends. The data are from a study of glioma-infiltrating T cells after dendritic cell vaccination. The chain employs TRBV9 and TRBJ2-7, with D perhaps TRBD2 (5 bases). The source was blood, collected before dendritic cell vaccination. This clonotype was obtained from a human donor with glioblastoma. The CDR3 loop is CASSVGPGDEQYF. Written as DNA, the CDR3 is TGTGCCAGCAGCGTAGGTCCCGGGGACGAGCAGTACTTC.